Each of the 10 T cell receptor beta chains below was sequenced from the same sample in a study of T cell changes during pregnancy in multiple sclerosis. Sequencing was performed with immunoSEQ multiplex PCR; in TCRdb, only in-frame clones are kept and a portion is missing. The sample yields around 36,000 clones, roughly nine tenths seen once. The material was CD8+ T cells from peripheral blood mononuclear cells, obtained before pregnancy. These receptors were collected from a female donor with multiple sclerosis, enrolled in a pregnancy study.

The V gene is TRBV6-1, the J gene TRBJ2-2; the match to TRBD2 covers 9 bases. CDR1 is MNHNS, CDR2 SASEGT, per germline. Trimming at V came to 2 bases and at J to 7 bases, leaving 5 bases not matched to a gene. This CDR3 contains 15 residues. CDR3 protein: CASSEFGTSIGELFF. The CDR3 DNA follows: TGTGCCAGCAGTGAATTTGGGACTAGCATCGGGGAGCTGTTTTTT.

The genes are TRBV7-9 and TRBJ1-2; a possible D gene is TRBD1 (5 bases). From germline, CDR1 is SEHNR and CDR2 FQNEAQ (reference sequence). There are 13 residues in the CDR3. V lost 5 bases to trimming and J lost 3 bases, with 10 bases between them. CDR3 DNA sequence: TGTGCCAGCAGCGCGCTAGGGGACTATGGCTACACCTTC. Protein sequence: CASSALGDYGYTF.

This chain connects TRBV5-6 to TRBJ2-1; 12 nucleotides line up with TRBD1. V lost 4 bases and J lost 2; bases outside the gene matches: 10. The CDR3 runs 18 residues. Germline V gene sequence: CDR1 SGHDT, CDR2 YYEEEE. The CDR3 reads CASSLGQGARTPYNEQFF. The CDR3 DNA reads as TGTGCCAGCAGCCTGGGACAGGGGGCGAGGACCCCCTACAATGAGCAGTTCTTC.

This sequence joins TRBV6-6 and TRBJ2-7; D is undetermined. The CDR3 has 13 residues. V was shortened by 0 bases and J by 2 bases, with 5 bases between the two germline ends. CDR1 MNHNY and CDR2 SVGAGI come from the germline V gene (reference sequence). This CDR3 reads CASSYSEAYEQYF. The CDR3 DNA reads TGTGCCAGCAGTTACTCAGAGGCCTACGAGCAGTACTTC.

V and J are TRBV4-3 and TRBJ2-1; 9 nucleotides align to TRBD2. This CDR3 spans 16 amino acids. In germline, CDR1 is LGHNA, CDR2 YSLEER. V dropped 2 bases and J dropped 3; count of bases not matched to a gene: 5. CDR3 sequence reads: CASSQTLAGLYNEQFF. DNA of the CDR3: TGCGCCAGCAGCCAAACACTAGCGGGTCTCTACAATGAGCAGTTCTTC.

The CDR3 here is CASSIGGRGTGELFF. CDR3 DNA sequence: TGTGCCAGTAGTATAGGTGGGAGAGGCACCGGGGAGCTGTTTTTT. The genes are TRBV19 and TRBJ2-2; D possibly corresponds to TRBD2 (5 bases). V was trimmed by 1 base and J by 4 bases, leaving 10 bases between them. The CDR3 sequence is 15 residues long. Germline V gives CDR1 LNHDA, CDR2 SQIVND (reference sequence).

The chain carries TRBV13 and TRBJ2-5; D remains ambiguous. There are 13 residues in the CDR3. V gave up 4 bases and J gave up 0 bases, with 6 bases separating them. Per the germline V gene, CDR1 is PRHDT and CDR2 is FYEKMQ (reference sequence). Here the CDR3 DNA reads TGTGCCAGCAGCTCAACTGACCAAGAGACCCAGTACTTC. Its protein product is CASSSTDQETQYF.

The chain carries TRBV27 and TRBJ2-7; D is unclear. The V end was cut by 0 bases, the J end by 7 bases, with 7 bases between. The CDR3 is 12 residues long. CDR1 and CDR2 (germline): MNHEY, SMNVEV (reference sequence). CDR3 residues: CASSLSAGEQYF. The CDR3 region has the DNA TGTGCCAGCAGTTTATCAGCCGGTGAGCAGTACTTC.

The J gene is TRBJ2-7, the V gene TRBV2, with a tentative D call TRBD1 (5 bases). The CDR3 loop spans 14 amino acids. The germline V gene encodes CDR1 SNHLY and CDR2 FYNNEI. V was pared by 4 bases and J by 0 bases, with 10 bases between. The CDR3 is CASSASGPSYEQYF. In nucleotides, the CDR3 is TGTGCCAGCAGTGCTTCAGGGCCCTCCTACGAGCAGTACTTC.

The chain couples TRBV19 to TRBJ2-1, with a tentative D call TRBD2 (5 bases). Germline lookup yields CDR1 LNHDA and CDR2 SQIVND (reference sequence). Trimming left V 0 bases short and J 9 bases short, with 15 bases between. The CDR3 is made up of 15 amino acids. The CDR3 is CASSIDLRGSSEQFF. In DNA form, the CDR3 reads TGTGCCAGTAGTATAGATCTACGAGGGAGCAGTGAGCAGTTCTTC.